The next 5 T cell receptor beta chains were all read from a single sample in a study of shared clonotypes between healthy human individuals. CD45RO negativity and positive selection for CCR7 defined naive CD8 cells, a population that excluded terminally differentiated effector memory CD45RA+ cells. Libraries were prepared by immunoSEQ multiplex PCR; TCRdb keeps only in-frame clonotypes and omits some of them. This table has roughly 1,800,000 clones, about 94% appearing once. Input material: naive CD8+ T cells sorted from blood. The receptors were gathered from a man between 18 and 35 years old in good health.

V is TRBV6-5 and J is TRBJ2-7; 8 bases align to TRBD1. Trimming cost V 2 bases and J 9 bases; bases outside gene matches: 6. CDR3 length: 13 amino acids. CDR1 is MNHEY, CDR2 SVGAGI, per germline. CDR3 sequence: CASSYGTGFPQYF. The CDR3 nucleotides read TGTGCCAGCAGTTACGGGACAGGTTTTCCGCAGTACTTC.

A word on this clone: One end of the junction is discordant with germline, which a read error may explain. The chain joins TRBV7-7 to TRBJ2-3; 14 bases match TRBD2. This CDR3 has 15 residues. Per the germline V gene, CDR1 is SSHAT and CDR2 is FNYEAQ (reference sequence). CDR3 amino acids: CASSRLAGGIDTQYF. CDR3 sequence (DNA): TGTGCTAGCAGCCGACTAGCGGGGGGGATAGATACGCAGTATTTT.

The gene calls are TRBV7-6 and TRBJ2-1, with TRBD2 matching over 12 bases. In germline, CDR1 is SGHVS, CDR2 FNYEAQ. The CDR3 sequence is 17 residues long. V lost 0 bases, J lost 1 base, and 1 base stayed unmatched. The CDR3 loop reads CASSLATSGGSYNEQFF. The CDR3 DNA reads TGTGCCAGCAGCTTAGCGACTAGCGGGGGTTCCTACAATGAGCAGTTCTTC.

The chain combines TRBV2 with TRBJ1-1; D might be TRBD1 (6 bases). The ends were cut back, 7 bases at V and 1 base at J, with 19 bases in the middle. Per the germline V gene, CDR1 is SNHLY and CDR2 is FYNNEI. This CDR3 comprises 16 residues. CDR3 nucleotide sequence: TGTGCCAGCAATTGGGCCCAGCGGGGGGCGAACACTGAAGCTTTCTTT. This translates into CASNWAQRGANTEAFF.

The CDR3 loop reads CASSSRERYEQYF. CDR3 bases: TGTGCCAGCAGCTCCCGGGAAAGGTACGAGCAGTACTTC. This sequence joins TRBV7-9 and TRBJ2-7; D is perhaps TRBD2 (5 bases). This CDR3 spans 13 amino acids. V lost 4 bases, J lost 4 bases, and 11 bases lay in between. CDR1 and CDR2 (germline): SEHNR, FQNEAQ (reference sequence).